The clone carrying this T cell receptor beta chain was detected only once. The CDR3 is 13 residues long. CDR1 and CDR2 from the germline V gene are MDHEN and SYDVKM. V lost 10 bases and J lost 4, with 17 bases in between. From RNA transcripts, TCR beta CDR3 regions were amplified. In the first-round RT-PCR of the TCR CDR3, the HTBI primer set was used. Using its own MiXCR run on the multiplex PCR reads, TCRdb lists one record per CDR3 protein. This sample has some 500,000 distinct CDR3 sequences, with roughly a quarter found just once. The sample belongs to a study of T cells in Graves' hyperthyroidism and ophthalmopathy.

The TCR comes from a woman aged 25 to 45 with Graves' ophthalmopathy. Material: blood. V is TRBV28 and J is TRBJ2-7; D possibly corresponds to TRBD2 (6 bases). The CDR3 DNA sequence: TGTGCCACCGTTGTGGGAGGAGGGTACGAGCAGTACTTC. It encodes CATVVGGGYEQYF.